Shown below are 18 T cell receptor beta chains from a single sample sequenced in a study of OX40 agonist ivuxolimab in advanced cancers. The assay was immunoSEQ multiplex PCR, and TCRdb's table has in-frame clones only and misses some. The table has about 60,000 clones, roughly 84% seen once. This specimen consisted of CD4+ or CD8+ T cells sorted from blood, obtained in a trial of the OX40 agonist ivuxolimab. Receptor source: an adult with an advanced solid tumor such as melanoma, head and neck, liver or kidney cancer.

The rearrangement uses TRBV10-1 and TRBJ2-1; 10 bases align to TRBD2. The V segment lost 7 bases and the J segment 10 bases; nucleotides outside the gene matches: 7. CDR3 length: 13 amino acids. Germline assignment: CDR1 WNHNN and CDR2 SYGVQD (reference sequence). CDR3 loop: CASTGSGGPEQFF. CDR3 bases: TGCGCCAGCACGGGTAGCGGGGGGCCGGAGCAGTTCTTC.

CDR3 amino acids: CAWTSGRSGNIQYF. In DNA, the CDR3 is TGTGCCTGGACTAGCGGGAGGTCAGGAAACATTCAGTACTTC. This rearrangement joins TRBV30 to TRBJ2-4; TRBD2 matches 11 bases. The CDR3 is made up of 14 amino acids. The germline gives CDR1 GTSNPN, CDR2 SVGIG (reference sequence). Unmatched junction bases numbered 5, after V lost 4 bases and J lost 6 bases.

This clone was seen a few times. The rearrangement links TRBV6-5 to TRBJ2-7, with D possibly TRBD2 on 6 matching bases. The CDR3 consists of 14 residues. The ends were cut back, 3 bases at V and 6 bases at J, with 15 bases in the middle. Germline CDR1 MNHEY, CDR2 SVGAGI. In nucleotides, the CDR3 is TGTGCCAGCAGTTATCGACTAGTTTCCAGCGAGCAGTACTTC. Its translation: CASSYRLVSSEQYF.

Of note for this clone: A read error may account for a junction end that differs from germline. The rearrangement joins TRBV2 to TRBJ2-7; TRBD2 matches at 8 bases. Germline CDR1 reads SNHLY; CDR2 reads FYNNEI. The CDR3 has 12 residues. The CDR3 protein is CASGGGGTMVFF. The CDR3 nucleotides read TGTGCCAGCGGGGGCGGGGGGACGATGGTTTTTTTC.

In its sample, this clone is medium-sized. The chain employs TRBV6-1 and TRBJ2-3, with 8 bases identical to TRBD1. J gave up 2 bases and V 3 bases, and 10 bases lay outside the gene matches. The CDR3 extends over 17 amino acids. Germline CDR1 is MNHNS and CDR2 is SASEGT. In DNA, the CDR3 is TGTGCCAGCAGTGATCCTTGGACAGGGCTCATCACAGATACGCAGTATTTT. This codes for CASSDPWTGLITDTQYF.

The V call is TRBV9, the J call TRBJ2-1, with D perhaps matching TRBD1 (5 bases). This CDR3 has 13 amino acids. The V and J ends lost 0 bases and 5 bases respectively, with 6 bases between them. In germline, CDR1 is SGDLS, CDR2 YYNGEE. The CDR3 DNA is TGTGCCAGCAGCGTAGACAGGAACAATGAGCAGTTCTTC. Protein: CASSVDRNNEQFF.

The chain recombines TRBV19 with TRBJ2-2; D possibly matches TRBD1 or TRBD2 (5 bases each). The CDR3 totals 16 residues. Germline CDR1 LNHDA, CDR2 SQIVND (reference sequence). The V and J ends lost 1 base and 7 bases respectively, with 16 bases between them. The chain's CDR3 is CASSIVSQEVIGELFF. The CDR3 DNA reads TGTGCCAGTAGTATAGTATCACAGGAGGTGATCGGGGAGCTGTTTTTT.

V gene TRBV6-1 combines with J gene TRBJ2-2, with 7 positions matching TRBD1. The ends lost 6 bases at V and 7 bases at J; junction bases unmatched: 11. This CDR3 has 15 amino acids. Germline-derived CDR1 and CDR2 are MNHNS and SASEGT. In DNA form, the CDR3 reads TGTGCCAGCAGGACGGCCAGGGGGAAAAGCGGGGAGCTGTTTTTT. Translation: CASRTARGKSGELFF.

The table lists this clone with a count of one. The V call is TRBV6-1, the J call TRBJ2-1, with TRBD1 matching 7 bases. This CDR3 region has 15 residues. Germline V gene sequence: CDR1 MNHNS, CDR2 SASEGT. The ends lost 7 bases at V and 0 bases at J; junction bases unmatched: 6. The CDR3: CASIRQGSSYNEQFF. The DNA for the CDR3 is TGTGCCAGCATACGACAGGGAAGCTCCTACAATGAGCAGTTCTTC.

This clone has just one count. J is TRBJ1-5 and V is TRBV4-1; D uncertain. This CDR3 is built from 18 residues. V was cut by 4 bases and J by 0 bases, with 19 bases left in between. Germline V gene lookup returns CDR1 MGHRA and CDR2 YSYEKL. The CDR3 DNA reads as TGCGCCAGCAGCCGCGCCCAGGCGGTGCCATATAGCAATCAGCCCCAGCATTTT. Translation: CASSRAQAVPYSNQPQHF.

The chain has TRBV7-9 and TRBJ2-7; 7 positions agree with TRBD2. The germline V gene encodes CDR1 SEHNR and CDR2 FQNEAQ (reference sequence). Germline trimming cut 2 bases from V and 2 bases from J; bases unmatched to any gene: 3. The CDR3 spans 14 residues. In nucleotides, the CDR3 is TGTGCCAGCAGCTTAAGCGGGAACACCTACGAGCAGTACTTC. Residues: CASSLSGNTYEQYF.

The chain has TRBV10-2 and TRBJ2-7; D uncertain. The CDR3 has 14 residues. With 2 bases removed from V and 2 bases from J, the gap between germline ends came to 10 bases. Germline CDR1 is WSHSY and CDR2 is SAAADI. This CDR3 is CASSERLLTYEQYF. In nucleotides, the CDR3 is TGCGCCAGCAGTGAGCGACTCCTAACCTACGAGCAGTACTTC.

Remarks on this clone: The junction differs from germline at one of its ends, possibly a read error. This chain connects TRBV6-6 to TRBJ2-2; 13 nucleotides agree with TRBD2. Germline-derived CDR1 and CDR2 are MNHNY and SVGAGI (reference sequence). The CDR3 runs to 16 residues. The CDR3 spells CASSPGTSGNPGELFF. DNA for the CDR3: TGTGCCAGCAGCCCCGGGACTAGCGGGAACCCCGGGGAGCTGTTTTTT.

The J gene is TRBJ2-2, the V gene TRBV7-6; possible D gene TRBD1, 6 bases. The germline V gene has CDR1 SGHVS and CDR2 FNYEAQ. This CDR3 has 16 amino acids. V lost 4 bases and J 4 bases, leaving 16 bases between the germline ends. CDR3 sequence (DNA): TGTGCCAGCAGCTCACCTTCAGGGGCCGTCACCGGGGAGCTGTTTTTT. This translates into CASSSPSGAVTGELFF.

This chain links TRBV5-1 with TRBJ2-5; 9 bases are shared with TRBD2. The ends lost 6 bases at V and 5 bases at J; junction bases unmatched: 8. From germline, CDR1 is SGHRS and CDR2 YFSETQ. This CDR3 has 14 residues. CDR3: CASNLASGVETQYF. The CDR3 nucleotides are TGCGCCAGCAACCTGGCTAGCGGGGTCGAGACCCAGTACTTC.

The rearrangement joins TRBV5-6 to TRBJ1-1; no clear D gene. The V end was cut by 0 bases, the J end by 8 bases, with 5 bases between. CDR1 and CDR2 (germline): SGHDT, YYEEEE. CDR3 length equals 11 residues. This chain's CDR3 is CASSLGREAFF. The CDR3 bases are TGTGCCAGCAGCTTGGGCAGGGAAGCTTTCTTT. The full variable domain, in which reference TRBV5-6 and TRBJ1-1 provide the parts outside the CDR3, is DAGVTQSPTHLIKTRGQQVTLRCSPKSGHDTVSWYQQALGQGPQFIFQYYEEEERQRGNFPDRFSGHQFPNYSSELNVNALLLGDSALYLCASSLGREAFFGQGTRLTVV.

CDR3 bases: TGTGCCAGCAGTAAACAGGGGGCGACTCATGAAAAACTGTTTTTT. Its translation: CASSKQGATHEKLFF. V and J are TRBV2 and TRBJ1-4; 9 nucleotides agree with TRBD1. The CDR3 sequence is 15 residues long. Trimming at V came to 5 bases and at J to 6 bases, leaving 7 bases not matched to a gene. Germline assignment: CDR1 SNHLY and CDR2 FYNNEI.

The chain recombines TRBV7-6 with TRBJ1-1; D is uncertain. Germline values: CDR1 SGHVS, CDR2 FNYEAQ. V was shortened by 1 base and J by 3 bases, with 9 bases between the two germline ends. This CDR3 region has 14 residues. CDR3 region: CASSLEALDTEAFF. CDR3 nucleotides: TGTGCCAGCAGCTTAGAAGCCCTAGACACTGAAGCTTTCTTT.